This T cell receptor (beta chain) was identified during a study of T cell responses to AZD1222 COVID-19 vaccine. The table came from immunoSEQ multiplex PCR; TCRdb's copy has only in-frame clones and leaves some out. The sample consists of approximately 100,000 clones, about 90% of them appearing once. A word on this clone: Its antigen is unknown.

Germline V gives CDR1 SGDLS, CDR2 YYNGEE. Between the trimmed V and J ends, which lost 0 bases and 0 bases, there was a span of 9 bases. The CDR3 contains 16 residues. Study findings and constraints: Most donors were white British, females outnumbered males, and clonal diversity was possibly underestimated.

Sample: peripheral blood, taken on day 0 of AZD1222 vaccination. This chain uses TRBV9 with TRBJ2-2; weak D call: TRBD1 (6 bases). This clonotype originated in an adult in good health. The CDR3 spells CASSVGGTPNTGELFF. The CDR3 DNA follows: TGTGCCAGCAGCGTAGGGGGGACACCGAACACCGGGGAGCTGTTTTTT.